The T cell receptor (beta chain) under discussion was sequenced for a study of identical twins. Study-wide results and caveats: Twin pairs had excess sharing that was weaker in beta out-of-frame sequences.

To note about this clonotype: Its antigen is unknown.

TCRdb recomputed calls from the 5' RACE reads with MiXCR, one row per CDR3 protein. The sample shows about 240,000 distinct CDR3 sequences, approximately 10% of them seen only once. CDR3 length: 14 residues. Germline lookup yields CDR1 MNHNS and CDR2 SASEGT. V lost 0 bases, J lost 10 bases, and 3 bases stayed unmatched. The sequence was collected from a man aged 50 or older in good health. The chain has TRBV6-1 and TRBJ1-4, with 9 bases that match TRBD1. Sequenced input: memory T cells sorted from blood. CDR3 residues: CASSEAGQGGKLFF. The CDR3 bases are TGTGCCAGCAGTGAAGCGGGACAGGGCGGAAAACTGTTTTTT.